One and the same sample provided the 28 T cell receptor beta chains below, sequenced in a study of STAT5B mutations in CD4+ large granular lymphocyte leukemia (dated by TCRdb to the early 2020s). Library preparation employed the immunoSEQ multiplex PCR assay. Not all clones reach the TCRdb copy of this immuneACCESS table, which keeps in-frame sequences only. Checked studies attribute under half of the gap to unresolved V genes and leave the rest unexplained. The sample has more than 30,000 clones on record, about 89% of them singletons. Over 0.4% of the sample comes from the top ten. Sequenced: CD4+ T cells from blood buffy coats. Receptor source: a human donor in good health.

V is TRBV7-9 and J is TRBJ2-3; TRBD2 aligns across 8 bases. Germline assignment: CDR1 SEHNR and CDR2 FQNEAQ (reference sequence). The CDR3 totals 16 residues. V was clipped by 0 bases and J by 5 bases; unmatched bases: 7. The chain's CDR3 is CASSLAASGSQDTQYF. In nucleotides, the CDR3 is TGTGCCAGCAGCTTAGCGGCTAGCGGGTCTCAAGATACGCAGTATTTT.

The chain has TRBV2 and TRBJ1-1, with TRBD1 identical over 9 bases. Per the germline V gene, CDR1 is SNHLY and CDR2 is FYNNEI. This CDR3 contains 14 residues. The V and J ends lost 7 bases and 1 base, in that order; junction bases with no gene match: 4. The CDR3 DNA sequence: TGTGCCAGCAAGAGGACAGGGGCGAACACTGAAGCTTTCTTT. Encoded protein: CASKRTGANTEAFF. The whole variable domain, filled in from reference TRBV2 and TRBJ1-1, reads EPEVTQTPSHQVTQMGQEVILRCVPISNHLYFYWYRQILGQKVEFLVSFYNNEISEKSEIFDDQFSVERPDGSNFTLKIRSTKLEDSAMYFCASKRTGANTEAFFGQGTRLTVV.

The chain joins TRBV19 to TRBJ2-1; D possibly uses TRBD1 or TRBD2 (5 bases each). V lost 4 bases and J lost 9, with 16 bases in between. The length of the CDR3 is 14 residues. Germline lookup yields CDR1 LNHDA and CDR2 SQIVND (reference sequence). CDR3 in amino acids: CASSTRGRGFEQFF. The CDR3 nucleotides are TGTGCCAGTAGTACCCGGGGCCGAGGGTTTGAGCAGTTCTTC.

For the CDR3, the DNA is TGTGCCAGCAGGCTGGGGGCCACTGAAGCTTTCTTT. Its protein is CASRLGATEAFF. The V and J genes are TRBV6-1 and TRBJ1-1; D possibly corresponds to TRBD1 (6 bases). Germline CDR1 is MNHNS and CDR2 is SASEGT. V lost 6 bases and J lost 4, with 9 bases in between. This CDR3 has 12 residues.

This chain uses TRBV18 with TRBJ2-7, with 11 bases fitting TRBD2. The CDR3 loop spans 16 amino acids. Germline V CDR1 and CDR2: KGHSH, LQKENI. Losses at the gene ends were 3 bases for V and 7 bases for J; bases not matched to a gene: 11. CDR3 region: CASSPSGLAVEGEQYF. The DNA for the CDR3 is TGTGCCAGCTCACCCTCGGGACTAGCGGTGGAGGGAGAGCAGTACTTC.

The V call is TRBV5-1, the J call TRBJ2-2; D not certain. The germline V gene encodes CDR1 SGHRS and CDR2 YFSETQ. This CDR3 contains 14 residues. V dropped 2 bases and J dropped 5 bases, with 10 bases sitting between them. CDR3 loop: CASSFPVRTGELFF. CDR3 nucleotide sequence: TGCGCCAGCAGCTTCCCGGTCCGGACCGGGGAGCTGTTTTTT.

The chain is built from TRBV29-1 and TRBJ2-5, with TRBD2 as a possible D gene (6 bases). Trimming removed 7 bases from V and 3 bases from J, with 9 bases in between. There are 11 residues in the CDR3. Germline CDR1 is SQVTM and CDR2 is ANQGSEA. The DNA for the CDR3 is TGCAGCGGCGGGGAAAAAGAGACCCAGTACTTC. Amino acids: CSGGEKETQYF.

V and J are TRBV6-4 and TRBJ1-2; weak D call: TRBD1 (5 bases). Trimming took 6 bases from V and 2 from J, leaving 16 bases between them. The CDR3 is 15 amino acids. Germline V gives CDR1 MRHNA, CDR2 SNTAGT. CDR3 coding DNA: TGTGCCAGCAGCTTCCTCAGGGTCGGCAACTATGGCTACACCTTC. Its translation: CASSFLRVGNYGYTF.

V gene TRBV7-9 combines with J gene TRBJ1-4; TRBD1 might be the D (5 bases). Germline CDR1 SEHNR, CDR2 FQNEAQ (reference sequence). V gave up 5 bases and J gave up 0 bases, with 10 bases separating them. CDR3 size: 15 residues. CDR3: CASSPGHSTNEKLFF. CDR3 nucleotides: TGTGCCAGCAGCCCCGGACACTCAACTAATGAAAAACTGTTTTTT.

The CDR3 DNA sequence: TGTGCCAGCAGCTTAGCGGGTGCGGCGTCCTATGAAAAACTGTTTTTT. This encodes CASSLAGAASYEKLFF. The chain combines TRBV7-2 with TRBJ1-4; no firm D call. V shed 0 bases and J shed 6 bases, with 14 bases lying between them. Germline V gene lookup returns CDR1 SGHTA and CDR2 FQGNSA. This CDR3 is 16 amino acids long. Variable domain in full (rest from reference TRBV7-2 and TRBJ1-4): GAGVSQSPSNKVTEKGKDVELRCDPISGHTALYWYRQSLGQGLEFLIYFQGNSAPDKSGLPSDRFSAERTGGSVSTLTIQRTQQEDSAVYLCASSLAGAASYEKLFFGSGTQLSVL.

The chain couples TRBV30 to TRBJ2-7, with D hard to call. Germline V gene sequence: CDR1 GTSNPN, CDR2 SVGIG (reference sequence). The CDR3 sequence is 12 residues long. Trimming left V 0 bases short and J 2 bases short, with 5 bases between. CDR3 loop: CAWSVSTYEQYF. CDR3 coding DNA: TGTGCCTGGAGTGTATCAACCTACGAGCAGTACTTC.

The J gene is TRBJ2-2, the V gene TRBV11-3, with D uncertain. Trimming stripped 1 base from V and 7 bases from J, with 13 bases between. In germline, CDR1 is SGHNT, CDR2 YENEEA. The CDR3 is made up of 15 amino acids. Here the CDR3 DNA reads TGTGCCAGCAGCTTAGTCAGTGGGATAGGCGGGGAGCTGTTTTTT. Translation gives CASSLVSGIGGELFF.

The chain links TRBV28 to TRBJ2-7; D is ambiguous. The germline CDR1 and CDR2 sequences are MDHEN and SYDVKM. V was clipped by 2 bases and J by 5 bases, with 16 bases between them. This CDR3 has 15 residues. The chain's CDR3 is CASSLVTLAIHEQYF. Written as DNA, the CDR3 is TGTGCCAGCAGTTTAGTAACACTGGCCATCCACGAGCAGTACTTC.

In nucleotides, the CDR3 is TGTGCCTGGAGTGTACGAGGGCCGACCGGGGAGCTGTTTTTT. It is translated as CAWSVRGPTGELFF. The chain employs TRBV30 and TRBJ2-2, with D perhaps matching TRBD2 (5 bases). The V end was cut by 0 bases, the J end by 5 bases, with 10 bases between. CDR1 and CDR2 from the germline V gene are GTSNPN and SVGIG (reference sequence). The CDR3 has 14 residues.

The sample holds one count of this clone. CDR3 region: CASGLVLATPITDTQYF. The CDR3 DNA sequence: TGTGCTAGTGGTTTGGTACTGGCAACCCCTATCACAGATACGCAGTATTTT. The rearrangement uses TRBV12-5 and TRBJ2-3; no reliable D call. The germline gives CDR1 LGHNT, CDR2 FRNRAP. Deletions cut 0 bases from V and 2 bases from J, with 15 bases between. The CDR3 has 17 residues.

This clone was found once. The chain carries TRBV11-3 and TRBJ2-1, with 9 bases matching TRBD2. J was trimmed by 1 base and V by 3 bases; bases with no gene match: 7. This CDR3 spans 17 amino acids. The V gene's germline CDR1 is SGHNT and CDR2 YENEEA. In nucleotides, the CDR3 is TGTGCCAGCAGCTTGTGGGTAGCGGGAGAGTCCTACAATGAGCAGTTCTTC. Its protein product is CASSLWVAGESYNEQFF.

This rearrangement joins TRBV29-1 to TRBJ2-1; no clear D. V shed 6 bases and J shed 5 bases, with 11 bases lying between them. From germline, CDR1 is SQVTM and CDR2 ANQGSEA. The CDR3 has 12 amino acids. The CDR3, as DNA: TGCAGCGTGGAGAAGGGTGACAATGAGCAGTTCTTC. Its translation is CSVEKGDNEQFF.

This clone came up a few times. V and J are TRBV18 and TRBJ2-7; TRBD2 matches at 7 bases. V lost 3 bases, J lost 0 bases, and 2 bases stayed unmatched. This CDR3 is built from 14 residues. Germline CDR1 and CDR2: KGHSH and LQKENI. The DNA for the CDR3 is TGTGCCAGCTCACCGAGCGGGACCTCCTACGAGCAGTACTTC. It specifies CASSPSGTSYEQYF.

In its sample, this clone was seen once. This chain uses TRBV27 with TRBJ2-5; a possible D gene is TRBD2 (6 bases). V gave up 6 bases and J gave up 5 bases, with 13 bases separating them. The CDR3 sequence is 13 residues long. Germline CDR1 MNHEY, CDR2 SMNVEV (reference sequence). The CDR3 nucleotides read TGTGCCAGCAGGGCGGGACCTCCGGAGACCCAGTACTTC. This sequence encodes CASRAGPPETQYF.

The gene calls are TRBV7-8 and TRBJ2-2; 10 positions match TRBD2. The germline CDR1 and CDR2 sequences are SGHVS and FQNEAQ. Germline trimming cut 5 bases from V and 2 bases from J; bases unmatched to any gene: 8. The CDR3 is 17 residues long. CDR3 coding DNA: TGTGCCAGCAGCCTGCTGACTAGCGGGCATAACACCGGGGAGCTGTTTTTT. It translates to CASSLLTSGHNTGELFF.

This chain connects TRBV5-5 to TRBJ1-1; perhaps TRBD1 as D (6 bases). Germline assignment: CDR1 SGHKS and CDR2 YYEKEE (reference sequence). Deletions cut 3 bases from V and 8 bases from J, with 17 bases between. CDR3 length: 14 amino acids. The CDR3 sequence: CASSWGGSRGEAFF. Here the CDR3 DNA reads TGTGCCAGCAGCTGGGGGGGATCTAGGGGGGAAGCTTTCTTT.

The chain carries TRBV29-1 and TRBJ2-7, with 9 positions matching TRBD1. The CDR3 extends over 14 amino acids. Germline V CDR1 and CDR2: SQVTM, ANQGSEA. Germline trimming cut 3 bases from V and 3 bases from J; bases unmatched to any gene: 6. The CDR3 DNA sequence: TGCAGCGTTGATCCCGGGACAGGGAACTACGAGCAGTACTTC. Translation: CSVDPGTGNYEQYF.

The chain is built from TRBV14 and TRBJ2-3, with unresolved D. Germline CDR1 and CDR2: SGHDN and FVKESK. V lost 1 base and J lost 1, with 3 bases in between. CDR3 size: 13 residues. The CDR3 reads CASSQVGTDTQYF. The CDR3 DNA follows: TGTGCCAGCAGCCAAGTCGGCACAGATACGCAGTATTTT. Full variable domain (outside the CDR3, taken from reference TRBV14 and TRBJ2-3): EAGVTQFPSHSVIEKGQTVTLRCDPISGHDNLYWYRRVMGKEIKFLLHFVKESKQDESGMPNNRFLAERTGGTYSTLKVQPAELEDSGVYFCASSQVGTDTQYFGPGTRLTVL.

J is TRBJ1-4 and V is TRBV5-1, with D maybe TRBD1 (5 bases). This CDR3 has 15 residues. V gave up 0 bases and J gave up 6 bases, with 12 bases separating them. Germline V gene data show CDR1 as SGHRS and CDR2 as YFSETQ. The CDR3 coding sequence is TGCGCCAGCAGCTTGGAGGGACGACGAGATGAAAAACTGTTTTTT. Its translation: CASSLEGRRDEKLFF.

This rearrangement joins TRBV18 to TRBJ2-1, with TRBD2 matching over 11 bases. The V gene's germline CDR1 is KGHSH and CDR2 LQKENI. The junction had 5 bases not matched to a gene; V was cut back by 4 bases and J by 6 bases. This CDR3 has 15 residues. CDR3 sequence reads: CASSRTSGSLNEQFF. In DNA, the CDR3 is TGTGCCAGCTCACGTACTAGCGGGAGCCTCAATGAGCAGTTCTTC.

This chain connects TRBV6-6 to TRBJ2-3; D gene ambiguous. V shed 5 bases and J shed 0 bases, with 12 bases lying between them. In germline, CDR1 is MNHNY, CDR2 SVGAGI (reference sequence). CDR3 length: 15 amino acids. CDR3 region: CASSTTAVSTDTQYF. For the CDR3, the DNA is TGTGCCAGCAGTACTACGGCAGTTAGCACAGATACGCAGTATTTT.

DNA of the CDR3: TGTGCCAGCAGGGCTGACAGGTACGATGAGCAGTTCTTC. As protein: CASRADRYDEQFF. The chain uses TRBV6-1 and TRBJ2-1; TRBD1 might be the D (6 bases). CDR3 size: 13 residues. Looked up from germline, CDR1 is MNHNS and CDR2 is SASEGT. Trimming stripped 6 bases from V and 8 bases from J, with 14 bases between.

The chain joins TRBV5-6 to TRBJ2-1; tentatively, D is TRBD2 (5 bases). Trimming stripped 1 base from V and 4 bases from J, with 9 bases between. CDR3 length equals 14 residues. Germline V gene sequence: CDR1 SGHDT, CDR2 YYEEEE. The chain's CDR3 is CASSLFRDYNEQFF. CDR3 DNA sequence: TGTGCCAGCAGCTTGTTCCGGGATTACAATGAGCAGTTCTTC.